This TCR beta chain came from a study of T cell repertoires in cytomegalovirus infection. Across the whole study: Matching HLA type, along with CMV infection, was indicated by public TCR beta signatures. General study results and limits: Summed public TCR beta family frequency identified CMV carriers bearing the relevant HLA. In two of eight donors, the top clonotype was HLA-C-restricted CMV-specific.

TCRdb itself ran the reads through MiXCR, one entry per CDR3 protein. Among 510,000 or so distinct CDR3 sequences listed, more than 25% were seen once. Points on this clonotype: Its specificity is unknown.

Trimming shortened V by 0 bases and J by 6 bases, and 9 bases separated the two germline ends. CDR1 and CDR2 (germline): MGHRA, YSYEKL. This CDR3 region has 14 residues. Sequenced: PBMCs. The clonotype comes from a human donor in good health (CMV status not recorded). Some clones in this sample may be carry-over from other donors' samples. V gene TRBV4-1 combines with J gene TRBJ2-1; D is uncertain. Here the CDR3 reads CASSQDGWTNEQFF. The CDR3 DNA reads as TGCGCCAGCAGCCAAGATGGCTGGACCAATGAGCAGTTCTTC.